This is a list of T cell receptor beta chains from one sample in a study of blood T cell repertoires in COVID-19. TCRdb keeps only in-frame clones here, not all; method: immunoSEQ multiplex PCR. This sample has some 260,000 clones, with approximately 86% found just once. The material sequenced was peripheral blood. Source of these receptors: a man at least 80 years old with acute or convalescent COVID-19. Both conserved end residues are part of each CDR3. The D gene is left open where the match is weak.

V gene	J gene	D gene	CDR3 protein	CDR3 DNA
TRBV5-4	TRBJ2-2	TRBD2	CASSWGLAGGELFF	TGTGCCAGCAGCTGGGGACTAGCGGGTGGGGAGCTGTTTTTT
TRBV5-6	TRBJ1-2	TRBD1	CASSHRDRESF	TGTGCCAGCAGCCATCGGGACAGGGAATCCTTC
TRBV18	TRBJ1-3	TRBD1	CASSPPWDRRNTIYF	TGTGCCAGCTCACCACCGTGGGACAGAAGAAACACCATATATTTT
TRBV2	TRBJ2-3	TRBD1	CASSVGDRTQYF	TGTGCCAGCAGTGTAGGGGACAGGACGCAGTATTTT
TRBV19	TRBJ2-5	.	CASSPRTEETQYF	TGTGCCAGTAGTCCTAGGACAGAAGAGACCCAGTACTTC
TRBV4-2	TRBJ2-3	TRBD2	CASSHGRGGTDTQYF	TGTGCCAGCAGCCACGGGCGGGGGGGCACAGATACGCAGTATTTT
TRBV25-1	TRBJ1-1	TRBD1	CASGGGSYTEAFF	TGTGCCAGCGGAGGGGGCAGTTACACTGAAGCTTTCTTT
TRBV6-2/TRBV6-3	TRBJ1-4	.	CASSSVATNEKLFF	TGTGCCAGCAGCTCCGTTGCAACTAATGAAAAACTGTTTTTT
TRBV3-1/TRBV3-2	TRBJ2-1	TRBD2	CASSQVLAEYNEQFF	TGTGCCAGCAGCCAAGTACTAGCGGAATACAATGAGCAGTTCTTC
TRBV27	TRBJ1-6	.	CASSFEEGGALHF	TGTGCCAGCAGTTTTGAGGAGGGAGGGGCCCTCCACTTT
TRBV28	TRBJ1-5	.	CASSSAGYSNQPQHF	TGTGCCAGCAGCTCAGCGGGATATAGCAATCAGCCCCAGCATTTT